One and the same sample provided the 32 T cell receptor beta chains below, sequenced in a study of follicular helper T cells after annual influenza vaccination. Time point specified: 2014-2015 season, 7 days after vaccination. TCRdb keeps only in-frame clones here, not all; method: immunoSEQ multiplex PCR. This table holds about 7,800 clones, 75% to 90% found once. The input for sequencing was CXCR5+ CD38- circulating T follicular helper cells from blood, taken 7 days after influenza vaccination. Subset in this sample: circulating Tfh, non-naive CD4+CXCR5+PD-1+ (ICOS+CD38+ or ICOS-CD38-). The source is an adult who received the influenza vaccine.

This chain connects TRBV14 to TRBJ2-7, with D maybe TRBD2 (5 bases). CDR3 size: 14 residues. From germline, CDR1 is SGHDN and CDR2 FVKESK. Trimming cost V 2 bases and J 1 base, with 9 bases left between them. The CDR3 is CASSQFRGSYEQYF. Written as DNA, the CDR3 is TGTGCCAGCAGCCAATTTCGGGGATCCTACGAGCAGTACTTC.

About this clone itself: Compared with germline, one end of the junction differs, possibly owing to a read error. The chain employs TRBV5-3 and TRBJ2-1, with D hard to call. TRBV5-3 is sorted into the ORF group, with uncertain function. The CDR3 sequence is 8 residues long. CDR3 nucleotides: TGTGCCAGAAGTGGGCTGCTCTTC. Its protein product is CARSGLLF.

This chain joins TRBV6-1 and TRBJ1-5; D not certain. V lost 7 bases, J lost 1 base, and 11 bases lay in between. Germline lookup yields CDR1 MNHNS and CDR2 SASEGT. The CDR3 loop spans 14 amino acids. CDR3 amino acids: CASTNQRSNQPQHF. The CDR3 nucleotides read TGTGCCAGCACCAACCAGAGAAGCAATCAGCCCCAGCATTTT.

V is TRBV28 and J is TRBJ1-5; weak D call: TRBD1 (5 bases). The CDR3 has 12 amino acids. Germline-derived CDR1 and CDR2 are MDHEN and SYDVKM. Trimming took 4 bases from V and 9 from J, leaving 10 bases between them. As DNA, the CDR3 is TGTGCCAGCAGTTCAGGGTTAATGCCCCAGCATTTT. Translation: CASSSGLMPQHF.

This rearrangement joins TRBV5-5 to TRBJ2-2, with unresolved D. The CDR3 extends over 16 amino acids. The V and J ends lost 1 base and 4 bases respectively, with 14 bases between them. Germline lookup yields CDR1 SGHKS and CDR2 YYEKEE (reference sequence). CDR3 sequence: CASSLRGQRSTGELFF. CDR3 DNA sequence: TGTGCCAGCAGCTTGAGAGGCCAAAGGTCCACCGGGGAGCTGTTTTTT.

The CDR3 DNA reads as TGTGCCAGCAGTGAAGGACAGGGGATGAGAGATCAGCCCCAGCATTTT. Translated, it gives CASSEGQGMRDQPQHF. J is TRBJ1-5 and V is TRBV2; the match to TRBD1 covers 8 bases. In germline, CDR1 is SNHLY, CDR2 FYNNEI. Losses at the gene ends were 1 base for V and 5 bases for J; bases not matched to a gene: 7. This CDR3 is 16 amino acids long.

This clone was observed a few times. This chain connects TRBV27 to TRBJ2-7; D may be TRBD2 (6 bases). Germline V gives CDR1 MNHEY, CDR2 SMNVEV (reference sequence). Deletions cut 6 bases from V and 0 bases from J, with 12 bases between. This CDR3 comprises 14 residues. This chain's CDR3 is CASRPGLSSYEQYF. The CDR3 DNA sequence: TGTGCCAGCAGGCCGGGACTGAGCTCCTACGAGCAGTACTTC.

The chain carries TRBV5-3 and TRBJ1-2, with no clear D. TRBV5-3 carries the ORF label, with uncertain function. V lost 7 bases, J lost 4 bases, and 23 bases lay in between. The CDR3 has 16 residues. The CDR3 coding sequence is TGTGCCAGATTGGTGGGAATGGTGAGAAAGACCTATGGCTACACCTTC. The encoded protein is CARLVGMVRKTYGYTF.

The CDR3 DNA reads as TGCGCCAGCAGCCAAGGCAATGAGCAGTTCTTC. Protein sequence: CASSQGNEQFF. The V gene is TRBV4-3, the J gene TRBJ2-1; D uncertain. V lost 1 base and J 6 bases, leaving 1 base between the germline ends. This CDR3 contains 11 residues. Per the germline V gene, CDR1 is LGHNA and CDR2 is YSLEER.

The rearrangement joins TRBV5-4 to TRBJ1-1; 7 positions agree with TRBD1. J gave up 10 bases and V 4 bases, and 7 bases lay outside the gene matches. The CDR3 contains 12 residues. CDR1 is SGHNT, CDR2 YYREEE, per germline (reference sequence). The DNA for the CDR3 is TGTGCCAGCAGCGTCGACAGGGTCGGAGCTTTCTTT. Encoded protein: CASSVDRVGAFF.

This clone appeared a single time. The chain is built from TRBV5-6 and TRBJ2-2; 7 positions agree with TRBD2. Unmatched junction bases numbered 8, after V lost 2 bases and J lost 4 bases. Germline V gene sequence: CDR1 SGHDT, CDR2 YYEEEE. The CDR3 length is 16 residues. The CDR3 DNA reads as TGTGCCAGCAGCTTTTCTATACTAGCGACCACCGGGGAGCTGTTTTTT. It translates to CASSFSILATTGELFF.

The chain links TRBV5-6 to TRBJ2-3, with a weak D call TRBD1 (6 bases). Trimming shortened V by 3 bases and J by 4 bases, and 15 bases separated the two germline ends. This CDR3 spans 15 amino acids. CDR1 and CDR2 (germline): SGHDT, YYEEEE. The CDR3 protein is CASSSTGWGPDTQYF. The CDR3 DNA follows: TGTGCCAGCAGCTCCACAGGTTGGGGGCCAGATACGCAGTATTTT. Supplemented by reference TRBV5-6 and TRBJ2-3, the full variable domain reads DAGVTQSPTHLIKTRGQQVTLRCSPKSGHDTVSWYQQALGQGPQFIFQYYEEEERQRGNFPDRFSGHQFPNYSSELNVNALLLGDSALYLCASSSTGWGPDTQYFGPGTRLTVL.

The rearrangement uses TRBV18 and TRBJ1-1, with TRBD1 as a possible D gene (5 bases). The germline V gene has CDR1 KGHSH and CDR2 LQKENI. CDR3 length: 13 residues. The V end was cut by 0 bases, the J end by 7 bases, with 9 bases between. CDR3 nucleotides: TGTGCCAGCTCACCACCCTCAGGGCGTGAAGCTTTCTTT. Residues: CASSPPSGREAFF.

The genes are TRBV7-2 and TRBJ1-2, with D maybe TRBD1 (5 bases). The CDR3 consists of 14 residues. V was cut by 5 bases and J by 4 bases, with 14 bases left in between. The germline V gene has CDR1 SGHTA and CDR2 FQGNSA. Here the CDR3 DNA reads TGTGCCAGCAGCGCATCCGGGGGTGCCTATGGCTACACCTTC. This sequence encodes CASSASGGAYGYTF.

CDR3 sequence reads: CASSRMGAGEETQYF. The CDR3 DNA is TGTGCCAGCAGCCGAATGGGAGCGGGGGAAGAGACCCAGTACTTC. The gene calls are TRBV28 and TRBJ2-5; 8 bases fit TRBD2. CDR1 is MDHEN, CDR2 SYDVKM, per germline. The CDR3 has 15 amino acids. Trimming took 6 bases from V and 3 from J; bases not matched to a gene: 9.

The rearrangement links TRBV7-2 to TRBJ2-1; D call uncertain. Germline V gives CDR1 SGHTA, CDR2 FQGNSA. The CDR3 totals 12 residues. Trimming removed 6 bases at V and 8 bases at J, with 11 bases between. CDR3 coding DNA: TGTGCCAGCAGATTGAGCATAGATGAGCAGTTCTTC. Its protein is CASRLSIDEQFF.

V gene TRBV21-1 combines with J gene TRBJ1-1; the D segment call TRBD1 is taken from the table without a DNA check. TRBV21-1 represents a pseudogene. This CDR3 has 16 amino acids. The CDR3 sequence: CASSMSTGGPNTEAFF. The CDR3 DNA reads as TGTGCCAGCAGCATGAGCACAGGGGGCCCGAACACTGAAGCTTTCTTT.

V and J are TRBV11-2 and TRBJ2-1; possible D gene TRBD2, 5 bases. CDR1 is SGHAT and CDR2 is FQNNGV in the germline V gene. The CDR3 runs 13 residues. The V end lost 1 base, the J end lost 5 bases, and 6 bases lay between the germline ends. The CDR3 coding sequence is TGTGCCAGCAGCTTAGGGAGGAACAATGAGCAGTTCTTC. As protein: CASSLGRNNEQFF.

This clone has more than one count but fewer than ten. The gene calls are TRBV7-8 and TRBJ2-4; D gene unclear. The germline CDR1 and CDR2 sequences are SGHVS and FQNEAQ. Trimming took off 1 base at V and 7 bases at J, with 8 bases between the two ends. CDR3 length: 13 residues. Here the CDR3 DNA reads TGTGCCAGCAGCTTAGGGCGAGAGAACATTCAGTACTTC. Protein product: CASSLGRENIQYF.

The chain uses TRBV18 and TRBJ2-7, with 9 bases lining up with TRBD1. Germline V lookup: CDR1 KGHSH, CDR2 LQKENI. This CDR3 has 15 residues. The trim removed 5 bases at V and 7 bases at J, leaving 12 bases unmatched. CDR3 nucleotide sequence: TGTGCCAGCTCAGTACAGGGACAGGGACGCCGGGAGCAGTACTTC. It specifies CASSVQGQGRREQYF.

This clone was counted only a few times. The DNA for the CDR3 is TGTGCCAGCAGCTCGCTGGAGTCCTCCGCCTACGAGCAGTACTTC. Residues: CASSSLESSAYEQYF. The chain joins TRBV27 to TRBJ2-7; D ambiguous. Looked up from germline, CDR1 is MNHEY and CDR2 is SMNVEV (reference sequence). V lost 6 bases to trimming and J lost 2 bases, with 17 bases between them. The CDR3 runs to 15 residues.

This clone was recorded once. This chain uses TRBV6-1 with TRBJ2-1, with a possible D match to TRBD1 (6 bases). This CDR3 comprises 14 residues. CDR1 is MNHNS and CDR2 is SASEGT in the germline V gene. V lost 7 bases to trimming and J lost 4 bases, with 14 bases between them. The CDR3 DNA is TGTGCCAGCATCCTCGGGACACTTTACAATGAGCAGTTCTTC. It translates to CASILGTLYNEQFF.

The chain uses TRBV28 and TRBJ2-7, with 10 bases aligning to TRBD1. The length of the CDR3 is 15 residues. CDR1 and CDR2 (germline): MDHEN, SYDVKM. Unmatched junction bases numbered 5, after V lost 4 bases and J lost 2 bases. This CDR3 is CASSSPGQGPYEQYF. The DNA for the CDR3 is TGTGCCAGCAGTTCCCCGGGACAGGGGCCCTACGAGCAGTACTTC.

The chain couples TRBV5-6 to TRBJ2-2; TRBD2 matches at 9 bases. Germline V gene sequence: CDR1 SGHDT, CDR2 YYEEEE. This CDR3 region has 16 residues. V shed 2 bases, J shed 6 bases, and the junction held 8 bases outside the gene matches. CDR3 in amino acids: CASSLAGGRGAGELFF. Here the CDR3 DNA reads TGTGCCAGCAGCTTAGCGGGGGGCCGGGGCGCCGGGGAGCTGTTTTTT.

The sample holds a few counts of this clone. The J gene is TRBJ1-2, the V gene TRBV7-9; D may be TRBD1 (5 bases). Trimming shortened V by 1 base and J by 8 bases, and 20 bases separated the two germline ends. In germline, CDR1 is SEHNR, CDR2 FQNEAQ (reference sequence). The CDR3 length is 16 residues. CDR3: CASSLDVGGRVGGYTF. The CDR3 nucleotides are TGTGCCAGCAGCTTAGACGTAGGAGGCAGGGTAGGCGGCTACACCTTC.

V is TRBV9 and J is TRBJ1-2; 11 nucleotides align to TRBD1. The CDR3 runs to 15 residues. The V segment lost 3 bases and the J segment 4 bases; nucleotides outside the gene matches: 5. Germline V gene data show CDR1 as SGDLS and CDR2 as YYNGEE. For the CDR3, the DNA is TGTGCCAGCAGCGCGGACAGGGGGCGCGTCTATGGCTACACCTTC. Amino acid sequence: CASSADRGRVYGYTF.

The rearrangement uses TRBV5-1 and TRBJ2-2; 10 bases are shared with TRBD2. Germline trimming cut 0 bases from V and 5 bases from J; bases unmatched to any gene: 4. The CDR3 runs to 16 residues. Germline CDR1 reads SGHRS; CDR2 reads YFSETQ. The CDR3, as DNA: TGCGCCAGCAGCTTGGTGGGACTAGCGCCAACCGGGGAGCTGTTTTTT. This sequence encodes CASSLVGLAPTGELFF.

This clone was detected a few times. The chain employs TRBV2 and TRBJ1-6, with D possibly TRBD1 on 6 matching bases. CDR1 and CDR2 (germline): SNHLY, FYNNEI. The CDR3 extends over 14 amino acids. The germline V and J ends were trimmed by 1 base and 10 bases, with 11 bases remaining between them. CDR3 sequence: CASSEEGVWSPLHF. The CDR3 DNA is TGTGCCAGCAGTGAAGAGGGGGTATGGTCACCCCTCCACTTT.

The genes are TRBV11-2 and TRBJ1-5; no reliable D call. The germline gives CDR1 SGHAT, CDR2 FQNNGV. This CDR3 is built from 13 residues. V was trimmed by 3 bases and J by 4 bases, leaving 7 bases between them. DNA of the CDR3: TGTGCCAGCAGCTTGAATAGGAATCAGCCCCAGCATTTT. Translation: CASSLNRNQPQHF. Full variable domain (rest looked up from reference TRBV11-2 and TRBJ1-5): EAGVAQSPRYKIIEKRQSVAFWCNPISGHATLYWYQQILGQGPKLLIQFQNNGVVDDSQLPKDRFSAERLKGVDSTLKIQPAKLEDSAVYLCASSLNRNQPQHFGDGTRLSIL.

The chain is built from TRBV6-6 and TRBJ2-3; D gene ambiguous. This CDR3 is built from 12 residues. Germline V gives CDR1 MNHNY, CDR2 SVGAGI (reference sequence). Trimming took 5 bases from V and 5 from J, leaving 8 bases between them. The CDR3 bases are TGTGCCAGCAGTCTACTCGGAGATACGCAGTATTTT. Protein sequence: CASSLLGDTQYF.

The DNA for the CDR3 is TGTGCCAGCAGCTTAGGAATGGGTGGGAGCGAGCAGTACTTC. Its protein is CASSLGMGGSEQYF. The chain uses TRBV7-8 and TRBJ2-7; perhaps TRBD2 as D (5 bases). The CDR3 sequence is 14 residues long. Looked up from germline, CDR1 is SGHVS and CDR2 is FQNEAQ. V lost 1 base to trimming and J lost 6 bases, with 13 bases between them.

The V gene is TRBV5-1, the J gene TRBJ2-3, with 7 positions matching TRBD2. V shed 7 bases and J 0 bases; nucleotides not matched to a gene: 8. The CDR3 length is 15 residues. CDR1 SGHRS and CDR2 YFSETQ come from the germline V gene. CDR3 nucleotides: TGCGCCAGCCAGTGGGCGGGGGAGAGCACAGATACGCAGTATTTT. This codes for CASQWAGESTDTQYF. The variable domain in full, completed from reference TRBV5-1 and TRBJ2-3, reads KAGVTQTPRYLIKTRGQQVTLSCSPISGHRSVSWYQQTPGQGLQFLFEYFSETQRNKGNFPGRFSGRQFSNSRSEMNVSTLELGDSALYLCASQWAGESTDTQYFGPGTRLTVL.